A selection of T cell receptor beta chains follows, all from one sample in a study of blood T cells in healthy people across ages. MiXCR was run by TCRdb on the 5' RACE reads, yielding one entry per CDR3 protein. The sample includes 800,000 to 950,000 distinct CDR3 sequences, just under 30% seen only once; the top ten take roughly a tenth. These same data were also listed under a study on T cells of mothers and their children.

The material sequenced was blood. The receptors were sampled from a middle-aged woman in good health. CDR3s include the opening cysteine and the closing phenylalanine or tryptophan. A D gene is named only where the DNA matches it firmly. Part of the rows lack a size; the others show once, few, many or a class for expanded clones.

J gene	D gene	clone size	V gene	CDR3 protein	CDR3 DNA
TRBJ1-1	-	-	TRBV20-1	CSARGGVSNTEAFF	TGCAGTGCTAGAGGGGGGGTATCGAACACTGAAGCTTTCTTT
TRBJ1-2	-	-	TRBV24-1	CATSDLSAVGGYTF	TGTGCCACCAGTGATTTGTCAGCGGTAGGGGGCTACACCTTC
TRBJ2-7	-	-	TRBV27	CASSVLSSYNEQYF	TGTGCCAGCAGCGTATTGAGCTCCTACAATGAGCAGTACTTC
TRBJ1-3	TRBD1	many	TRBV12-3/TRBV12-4	CASIPTGGWGNTIYF	TGTGCCAGCATCCCTACAGGGGGTTGGGGAAACACCATATATTTT
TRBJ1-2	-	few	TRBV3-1	CASSQNGRGYTF	TGTGCCAGCAGCCAGAACGGGAGGGGCTACACCTTC
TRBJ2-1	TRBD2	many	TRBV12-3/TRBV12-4	CASSLSLGEGEQFF	TGTGCCAGCAGTTTATCCCTAGGGGAGGGTGAGCAGTTCTTC
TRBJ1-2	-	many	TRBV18	CASSPRRADYGYTF	TGTGCCAGCTCACCAAGGAGGGCAGACTATGGCTACACCTTC
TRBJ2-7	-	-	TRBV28	CASSLGGLYGHEQYF	TGTGCCAGCAGTTTGGGGGGACTTTACGGCCACGAGCAGTACTTC
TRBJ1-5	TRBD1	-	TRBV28	CASRPGDRGSNQPQHF	TGTGCCAGCAGGCCAGGGGACAGGGGAAGCAATCAGCCCCAGCATTTT
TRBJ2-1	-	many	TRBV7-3	CASSFDYGDEQFF	TGTGCCAGCAGCTTTGACTATGGGGATGAGCAGTTCTTC
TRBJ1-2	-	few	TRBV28	CASSAWTSNYGYTF	TGTGCCAGCAGTGCCTGGACCTCTAACTATGGCTACACCTTC
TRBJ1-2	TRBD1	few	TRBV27	CASKGALTYVGYTF	TGTGCCAGCAAGGGGGCCCTTACGTATGTTGGCTACACCTTC
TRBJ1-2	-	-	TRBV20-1	CSAWDTRGGYTF	TGCAGTGCTTGGGACACCAGGGGCGGCTACACCTTC
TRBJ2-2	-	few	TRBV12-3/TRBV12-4	CASSLAIRGTLNTGELFF	TGTGCCAGCAGTTTAGCAATCAGGGGAACACTAAACACCGGGGAGCTGTTTTTT
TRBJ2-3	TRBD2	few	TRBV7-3	CASSLGGSGGLGDTQYF	TGTGCCAGCAGCTTAGGGGGTAGCGGGGGCCTAGGAGATACGCAGTATTTT
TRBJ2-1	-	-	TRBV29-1	CSVRGGLYNEQFF	TGCAGCGTTAGGGGGGGCCTTTACAATGAGCAGTTCTTC
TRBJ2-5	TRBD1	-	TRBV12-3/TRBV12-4	CASSSPRTGKETQYF	TGTGCCAGCAGTTCTCCCAGGACAGGGAAAGAGACCCAGTACTTC
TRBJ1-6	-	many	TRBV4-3	CASSQEDHNYSPLHF	TGCGCCAGCAGCCAAGAGGACCATAACTATTCACCCCTCCACTTT
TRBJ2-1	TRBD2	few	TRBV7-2	CASSPDRGTSGYNEQFF	TGTGCCAGCAGCCCAGACAGGGGGACTAGCGGTTACAATGAGCAGTTCTTC
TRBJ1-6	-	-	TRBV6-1	CASSDLTPLHF	TGTGCCAGCAGTGATCTGACACCCCTCCACTTT
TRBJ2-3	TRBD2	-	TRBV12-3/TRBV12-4	CASSPPTSARPDAQYF	TGTGCTAGCAGTCCACCGACTAGCGCAAGACCAGATGCGCAGTATTTT
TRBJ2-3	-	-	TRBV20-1	CSADRGASADTQYF	TGCAGTGCGGATCGGGGGGCTTCGGCAGATACGCAGTATTTT
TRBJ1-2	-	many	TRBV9	CASSAGWREDGYTF	TGTGCCAGCAGCGCCGGGTGGAGAGAGGATGGCTACACCTTC
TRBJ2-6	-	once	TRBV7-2	CASSLVTTF	TGTGCCAGCAGCTTAGTAACGACTTTC
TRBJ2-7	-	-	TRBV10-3	CAIMVPATYEQYF	TGTGCCATCATGGTCCCAGCGACCTACGAGCAGTACTTC